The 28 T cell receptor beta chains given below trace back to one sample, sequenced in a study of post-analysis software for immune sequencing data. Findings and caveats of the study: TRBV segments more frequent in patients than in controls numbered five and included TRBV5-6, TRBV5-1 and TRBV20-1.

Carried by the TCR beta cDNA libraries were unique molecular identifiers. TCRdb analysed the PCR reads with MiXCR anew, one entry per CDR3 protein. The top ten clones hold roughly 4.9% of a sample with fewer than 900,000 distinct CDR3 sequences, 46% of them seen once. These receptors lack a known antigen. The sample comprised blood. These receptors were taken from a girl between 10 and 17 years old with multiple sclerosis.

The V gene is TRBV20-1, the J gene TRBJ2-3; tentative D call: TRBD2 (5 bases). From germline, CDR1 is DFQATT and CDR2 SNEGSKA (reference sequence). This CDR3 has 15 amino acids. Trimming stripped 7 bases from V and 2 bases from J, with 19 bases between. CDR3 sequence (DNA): TGCAGTGGCACGACTCAGCGGCAGACCACAGATACGCAGTATTTT. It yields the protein CSGTTQRQTTDTQYF.

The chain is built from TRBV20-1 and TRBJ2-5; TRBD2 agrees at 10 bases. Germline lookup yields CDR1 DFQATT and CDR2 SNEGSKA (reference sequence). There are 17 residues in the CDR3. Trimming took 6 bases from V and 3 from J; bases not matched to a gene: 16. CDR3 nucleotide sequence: TGCAGTGCCAAGAGAGGGCTAGCGGGAGTTTTGGAAGAGACCCAGTACTTC. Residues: CSAKRGLAGVLEETQYF.

CDR3 sequence (DNA): TGCGCCAGCAGCCCCTCAGGGGGCAGCCTGATTGGCTACACCTTC. It yields the protein CASSPSGGSLIGYTF. V and J are TRBV5-1 and TRBJ1-2, with 8 bases fitting TRBD1. With V trimmed by 4 bases and J by 7 bases, 12 bases remained unmatched. Germline V gene data show CDR1 as SGHRS and CDR2 as YFSETQ. The CDR3 runs 15 residues.

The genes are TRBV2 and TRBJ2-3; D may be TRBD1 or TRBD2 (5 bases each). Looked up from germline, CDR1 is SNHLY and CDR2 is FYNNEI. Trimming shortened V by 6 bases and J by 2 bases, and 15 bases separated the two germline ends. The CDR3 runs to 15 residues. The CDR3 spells CASSKRDLSTDTQYF. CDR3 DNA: TGTGCCAGCAGCAAACGGGACCTTTCCACAGATACGCAGTATTTT.

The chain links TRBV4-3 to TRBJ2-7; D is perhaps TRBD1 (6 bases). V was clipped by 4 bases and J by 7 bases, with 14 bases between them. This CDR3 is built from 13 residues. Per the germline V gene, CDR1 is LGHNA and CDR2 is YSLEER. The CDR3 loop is CASSRRDTDEQYF. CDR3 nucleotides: TGCGCCAGCAGCCGCCGGGACACCGATGAGCAGTACTTC.

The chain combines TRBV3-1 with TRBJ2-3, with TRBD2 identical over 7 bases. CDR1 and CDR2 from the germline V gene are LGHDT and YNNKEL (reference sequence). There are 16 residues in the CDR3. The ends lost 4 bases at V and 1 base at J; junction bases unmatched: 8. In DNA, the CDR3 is TGTGCCAGCAGCCCGGAACTAGCGACCGGCACAGATACGCAGTATTTT. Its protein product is CASSPELATGTDTQYF.

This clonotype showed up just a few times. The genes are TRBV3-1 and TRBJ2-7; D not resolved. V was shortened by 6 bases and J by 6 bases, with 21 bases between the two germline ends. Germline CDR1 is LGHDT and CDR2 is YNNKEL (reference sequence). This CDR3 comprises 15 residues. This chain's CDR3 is CASRPNTPGKTEQYF. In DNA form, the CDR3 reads TGTGCCAGCAGACCCAATACGCCAGGAAAAACCGAGCAGTACTTC.

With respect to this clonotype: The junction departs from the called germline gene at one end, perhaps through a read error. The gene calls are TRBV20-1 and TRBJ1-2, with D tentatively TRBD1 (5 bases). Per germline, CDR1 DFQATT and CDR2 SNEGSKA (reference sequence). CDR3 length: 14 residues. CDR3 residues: CGAPGRGLPNGYTF. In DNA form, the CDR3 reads TGCGGTGCCCCGGGGAGGGGTCTACCAAATGGCTACACCTTC.

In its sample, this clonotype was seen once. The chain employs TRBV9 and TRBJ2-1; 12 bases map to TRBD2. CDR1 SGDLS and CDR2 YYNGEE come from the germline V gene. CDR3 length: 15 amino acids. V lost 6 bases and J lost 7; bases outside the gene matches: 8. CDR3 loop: CASTRTSGKENEQFF. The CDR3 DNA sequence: TGTGCCAGCACCCGGACTAGCGGGAAAGAGAATGAGCAGTTCTTC. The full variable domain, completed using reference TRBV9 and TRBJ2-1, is DSGVTQTPKHLITATGQRVTLRCSPRSGDLSVYWYQQSLDQGLQFLIQYYNGEERAKGNILERFSAQQFPDLHSELNLSSLELGDSALYFCASTRTSGKENEQFFGPGTRLTVL.

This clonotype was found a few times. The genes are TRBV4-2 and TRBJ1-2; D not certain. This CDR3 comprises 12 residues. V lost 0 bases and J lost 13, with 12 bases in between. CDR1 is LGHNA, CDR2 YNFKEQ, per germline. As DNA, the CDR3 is TGTGCCAGCAGCCAAGAACCCCAGAGACGCACCTTC. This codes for CASSQEPQRRTF.

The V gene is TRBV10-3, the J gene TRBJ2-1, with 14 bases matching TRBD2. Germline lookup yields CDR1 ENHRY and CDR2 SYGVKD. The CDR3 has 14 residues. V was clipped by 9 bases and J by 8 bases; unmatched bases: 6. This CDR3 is CAIGLAGGGDEQFF. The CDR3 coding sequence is TGTGCCATTGGACTAGCGGGAGGTGGGGATGAGCAGTTCTTC.

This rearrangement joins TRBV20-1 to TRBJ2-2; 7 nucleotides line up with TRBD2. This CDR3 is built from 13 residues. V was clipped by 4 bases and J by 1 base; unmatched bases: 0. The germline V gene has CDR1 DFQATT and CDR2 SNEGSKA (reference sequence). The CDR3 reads CSAKRGNTGELFF. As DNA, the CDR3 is TGCAGTGCTAAGCGGGGGAACACCGGGGAGCTGTTTTTT.

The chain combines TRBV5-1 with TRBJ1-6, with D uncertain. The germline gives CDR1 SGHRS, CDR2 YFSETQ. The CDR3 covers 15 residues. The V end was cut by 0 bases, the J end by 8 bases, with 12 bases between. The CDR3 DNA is TGCGCCAGCAGCTTGGAGGCAGGAGGTGATTCACCCCTCCACTTT. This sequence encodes CASSLEAGGDSPLHF.

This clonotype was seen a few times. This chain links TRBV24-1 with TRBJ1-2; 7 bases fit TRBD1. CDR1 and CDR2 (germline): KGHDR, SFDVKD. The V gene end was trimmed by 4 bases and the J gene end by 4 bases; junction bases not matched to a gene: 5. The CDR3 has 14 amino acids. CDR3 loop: CATSDSGTAYGYTF. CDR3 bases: TGTGCCACCAGTGACTCCGGGACAGCCTATGGCTACACCTTC.

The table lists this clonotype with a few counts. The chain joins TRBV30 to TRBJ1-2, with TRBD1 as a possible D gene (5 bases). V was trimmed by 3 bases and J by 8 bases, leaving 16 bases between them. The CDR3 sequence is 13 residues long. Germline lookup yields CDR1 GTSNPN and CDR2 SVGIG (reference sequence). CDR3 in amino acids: CAWSPDRSRGYTF. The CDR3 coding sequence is TGTGCCTGGAGCCCCGACAGATCTCGGGGCTACACCTTC. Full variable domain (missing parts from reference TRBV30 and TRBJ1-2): SQTIHQWPATLVQPVGSPLSLECTVEGTSNPNLYWYRQAAGRGLQLLFYSVGIGQISSEVPQNLSASRPQDRQFILSSKKLLLSDSGFYLCAWSPDRSRGYTFGSGTRLTVV.

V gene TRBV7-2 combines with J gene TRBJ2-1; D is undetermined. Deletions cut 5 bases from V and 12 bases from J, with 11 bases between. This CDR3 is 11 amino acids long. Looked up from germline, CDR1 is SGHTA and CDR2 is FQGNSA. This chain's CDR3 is CASSELRPQFF. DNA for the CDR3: TGTGCCAGCAGCGAACTCCGGCCGCAGTTCTTC.

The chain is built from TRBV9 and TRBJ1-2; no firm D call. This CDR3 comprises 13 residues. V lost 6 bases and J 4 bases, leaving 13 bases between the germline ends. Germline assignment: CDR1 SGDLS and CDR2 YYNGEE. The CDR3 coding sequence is TGTGCCAGCAAGAGGGTAGAGGTCTATGGCTACACCTTC. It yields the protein CASKRVEVYGYTF.

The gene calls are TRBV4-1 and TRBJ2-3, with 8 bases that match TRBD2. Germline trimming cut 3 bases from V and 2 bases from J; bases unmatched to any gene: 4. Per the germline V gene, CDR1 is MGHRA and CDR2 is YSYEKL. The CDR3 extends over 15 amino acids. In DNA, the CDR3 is TGCGCCAGCAGCCAGACAGCGGGAGTCACAGATACGCAGTATTTT. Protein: CASSQTAGVTDTQYF.

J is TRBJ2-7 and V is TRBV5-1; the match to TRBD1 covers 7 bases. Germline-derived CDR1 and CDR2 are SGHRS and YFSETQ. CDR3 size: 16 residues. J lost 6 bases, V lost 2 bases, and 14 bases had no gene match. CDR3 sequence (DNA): TGCGCCAGCAGCTTCGCCACCGGGACAGCTTTTGGCGAGCAGTACTTC. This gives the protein CASSFATGTAFGEQYF.

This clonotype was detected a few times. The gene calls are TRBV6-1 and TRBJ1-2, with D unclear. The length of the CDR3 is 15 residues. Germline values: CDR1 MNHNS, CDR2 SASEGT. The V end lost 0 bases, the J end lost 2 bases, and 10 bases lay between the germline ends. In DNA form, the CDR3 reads TGTGCCAGCAGTGAAGCGTGGGCCGCAAACTATGGCTACACCTTC. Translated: CASSEAWAANYGYTF.

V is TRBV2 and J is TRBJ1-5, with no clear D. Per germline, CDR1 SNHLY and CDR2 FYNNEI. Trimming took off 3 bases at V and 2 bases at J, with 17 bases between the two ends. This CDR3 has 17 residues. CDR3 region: CASSESLAGPGNQPQHF. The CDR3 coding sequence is TGTGCCAGCAGTGAGTCGTTAGCAGGCCCGGGCAATCAGCCCCAGCATTTT.

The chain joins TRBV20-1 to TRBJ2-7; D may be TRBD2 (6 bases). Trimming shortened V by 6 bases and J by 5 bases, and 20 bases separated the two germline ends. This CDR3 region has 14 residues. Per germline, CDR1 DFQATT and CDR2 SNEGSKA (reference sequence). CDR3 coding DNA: TGCAGTGCGACTGGGACTCCCAAACTCGACGAGCAGTACTTC. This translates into CSATGTPKLDEQYF.

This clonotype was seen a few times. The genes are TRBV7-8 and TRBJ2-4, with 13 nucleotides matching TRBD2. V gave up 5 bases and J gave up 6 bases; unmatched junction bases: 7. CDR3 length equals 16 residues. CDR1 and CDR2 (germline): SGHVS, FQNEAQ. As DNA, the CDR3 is TGTGCCAGCAGCCCGGGGACTAGCGGGATACGAAACATTCAGTACTTC. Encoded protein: CASSPGTSGIRNIQYF.

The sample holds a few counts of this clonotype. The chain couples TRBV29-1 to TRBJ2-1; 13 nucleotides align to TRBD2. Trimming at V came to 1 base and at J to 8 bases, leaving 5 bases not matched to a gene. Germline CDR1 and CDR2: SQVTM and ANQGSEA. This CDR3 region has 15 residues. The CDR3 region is CSVEAGTSGIDEQFF. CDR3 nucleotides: TGCAGCGTTGAAGCCGGGACTAGCGGGATCGATGAGCAGTTCTTC.

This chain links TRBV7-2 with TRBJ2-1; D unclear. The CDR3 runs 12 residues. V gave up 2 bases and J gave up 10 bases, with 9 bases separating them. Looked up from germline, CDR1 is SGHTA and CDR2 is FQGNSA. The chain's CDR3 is CASSLSDREQFF. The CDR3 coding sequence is TGTGCCAGCAGCTTAAGCGACCGGGAGCAGTTCTTC.

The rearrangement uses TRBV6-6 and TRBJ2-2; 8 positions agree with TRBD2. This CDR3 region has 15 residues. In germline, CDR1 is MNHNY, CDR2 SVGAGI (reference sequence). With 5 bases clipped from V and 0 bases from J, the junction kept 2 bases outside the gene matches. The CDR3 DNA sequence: TGTGCCAGCAGTACTAGCGGAGCGAACACCGGGGAGCTGTTTTTT. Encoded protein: CASSTSGANTGELFF.

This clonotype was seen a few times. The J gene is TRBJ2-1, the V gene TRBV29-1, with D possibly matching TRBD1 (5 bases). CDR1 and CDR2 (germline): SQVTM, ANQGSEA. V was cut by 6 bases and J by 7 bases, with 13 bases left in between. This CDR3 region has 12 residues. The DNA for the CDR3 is TGCAGCGTCCCAGGGATCCGGAATGAGCAGTTCTTC. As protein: CSVPGIRNEQFF.

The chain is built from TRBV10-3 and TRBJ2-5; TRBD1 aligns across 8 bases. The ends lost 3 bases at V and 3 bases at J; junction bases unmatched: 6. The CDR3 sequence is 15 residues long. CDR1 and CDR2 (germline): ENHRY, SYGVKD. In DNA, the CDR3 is TGTGCCATCAGTGACGCAGGGGGCAAAGAAGAGACCCAGTACTTC. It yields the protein CAISDAGGKEETQYF.